This entry features one T cell receptor (beta chain) sequence. This clonotype was seen more than once but under ten times. Its recognized antigen is unknown. The input lacks base qualities; no much larger clone sits a single base away. The record originates from a study of identical twins (TCRdb year 2016). With respect to the entire study: To test whether fetal clonotypes persist, the study used deep sequencing on TCR alpha and beta repertoires from monozygotic twins, unrelated adults of various ages, and cord blood. To rule out contamination, the twin experiments were replicated at different times with different library preparation protocols.

The CDR3, from cysteine to phenylalanine, totals 15 residues. Only CDR3 DNA is held: 45 bases, read in frame from base 1. V is trimmed back by 4 bases and J by 4 bases, and the junction contains 2 bases that no gene match accounts for. Only healthy Caucasian donors were included. Three pairs of female monozygotic twins, all aged roughly 18 to 30 years, made up the twin cohort. RNA for TCR libraries was isolated from peripheral blood mononuclear cells. Libraries were built with 5' RACE. Sequenced on an Illumina HiSeq 2000. A universal primer binding site was added through template switching, and the final cDNA carried a unique molecular identifier so that TCR cDNA molecules could be counted accurately. First-strand cDNA for TCR alpha and beta chains was synthesized from specific primers in the conserved constant-segment region. To control for contamination, every cDNA library carried two barcodes: a SMART-Mk sample barcode plus Illumina barcodes. TruSeq adapter sequences, together with Illumina sample barcodes, were added in two successive PCR steps. The TCR alpha and beta cDNA libraries were sequenced on the Illumina HiSeq platform using custom primers. Processing in the source paper ran as follows. MiGEC processed the raw reads to extract unique molecular identifiers, while MiXCR was used to determine the CDR3 positions. For each individual, recombination models were inferred using an EM algorithm with the repgenHMM and IGoR tools. Shared clonotype analysis was performed with the tcR package in R, normalizing sharing by the product of cloneset sizes. Out-of-frame nonproductive sequences were analyzed to study raw recombination free of thymic and clonal selection effects. TCRdb handled the public reads itself, with Q25 trimming in fastp and clone calling in MiXCR, and kept productive beta chains. For every CDR3 protein sequence, its rows merge into one entry that carries the most common genes and DNA. TCRdb, not the authors, supplied the V and J calls. This sample is represented by some 690,000 distinct CDR3 sequences; roughly 20% of them were singletons. The ten most abundant clones make up approximately 4.5% of the sample.

General study outcomes and caveats: Fewer insertions were carried by abundant cord blood beta clonotypes, a similar but weaker trend appeared in young adult naive repertoires, and no such trend appeared in memory repertoires. In monozygotic twins, recombination models systematically underestimated out-of-frame TCR alpha sharing, but the models matched the sharing seen between unrelated individuals. Zero-insertion analyses could be partly confounded by invariant T cells such as MAIT and iNKT, though diverse VJ usage argued against such confounding for most clonotypes. In beta out-of-frame sequences, excess twin sharing was weaker, because having fewer shared sequences lowered the signal-to-noise ratio. Compared with coincidental sharing between unrelated individuals, out-of-frame TCR alpha sequences shared between twins had an excess of sequences with low generation probability. Conclusions relied on cross-sectional statistical analysis, since the same donors could not be followed over many years.

The same sample was also studied in work on T cells expressing NK-cell markers. Looking at the second paper: Three sorted T-cell subsets (CD3+CD56+NKG2C+, CD3+CD56+NKG2C- and CD3+CD56-NKG2C+) from about 8 donors had their TCR beta-chain repertoires profiled. Among the eight sequenced donors, seven were HCMV-seropositive and one was HCMV-seronegative. To restrict sorting to alphabetaTCR-expressing T cells, an anti-gammadeltaTCR antibody was added in several experiments. For six donors, the dominant CD3+CD56+NKG2C+ clonotypes were among the top 10 CD8+ clonotypes and accounted for about 1.0-7.5% of CD8+ T cells. Those dominant clonotypes were again the most abundant among CD3+CD56-NKG2C+ cells in several donors, at about 25-60.1%. It remained unclear whether the expanded NKG2C-expressing T cell clones were specific for HCMV antigens. All eight donors whose samples were sequenced were randomly selected healthy volunteers, three of them men and five women. HCMV serostatus was determined by detecting HCMV-specific IgG in serum with a commercial ELISA kit. For over five donors, bulk peripheral blood T-cell repertoires were additionally sequenced from unsorted PBMC. MIGEC handled demultiplexing of the reads and grouping by UMI, while MiTCR was used to assemble and quantify clonotypes. To remove erroneous sequences, TCR cDNA sequences were retained only when supported by two or more reads. The tcR package was used for downstream repertoire analysis, and clonotypes were matched across fractions by CDR3 nucleotide sequence plus V segment. VDJmatch was used to annotate antigen specificity against VDJdb, with one amino acid substitution in CDR3 permitted.

The receptor chain draws on TRBV12-3 or TRBV12-4 and TRBJ2-2; 11 bases in between match TRBD2. The source material was PBMCs. The clonotype was recovered from a woman under 30 in good health. The CDR3 reads CASSSGTSGTGELFF. The DNA sequence is given as TGTGCCAGCAGTTCCGGGACTAGCGGCACCGGGGAGCTGTTTTTT.